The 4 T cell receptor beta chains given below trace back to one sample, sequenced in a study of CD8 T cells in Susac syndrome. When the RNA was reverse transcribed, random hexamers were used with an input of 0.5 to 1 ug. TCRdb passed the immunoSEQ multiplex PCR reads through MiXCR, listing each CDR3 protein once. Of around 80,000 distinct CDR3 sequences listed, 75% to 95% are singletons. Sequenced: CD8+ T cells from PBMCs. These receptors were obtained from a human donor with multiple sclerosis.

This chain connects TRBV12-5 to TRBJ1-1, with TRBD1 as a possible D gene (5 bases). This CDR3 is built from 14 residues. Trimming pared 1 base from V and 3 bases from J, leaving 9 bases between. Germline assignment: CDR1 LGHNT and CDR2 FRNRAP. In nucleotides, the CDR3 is TGTGCTAGTGGTTTGGGTGGGGACTACACTGAAGCTTTCTTT. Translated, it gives CASGLGGDYTEAFF.

This CDR3 is CASRGALLGTGELFF. CDR3 bases: TGCGCCAGTAGGGGGGCCCTACTTGGGACCGGGGAGCTGTTTTTT. This sequence joins TRBV4-1 and TRBJ2-2; D possibly matches TRBD1 or TRBD2 (6 bases each). Germline CDR1 and CDR2: MGHRA and YSYEKL. V was cut by 9 bases and J by 5 bases, with 19 bases left in between. CDR3 length equals 15 residues.

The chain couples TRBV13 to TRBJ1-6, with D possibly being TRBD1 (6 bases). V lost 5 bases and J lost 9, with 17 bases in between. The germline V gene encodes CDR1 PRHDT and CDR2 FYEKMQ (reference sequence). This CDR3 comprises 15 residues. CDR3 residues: CASSLRTVASSPLHF. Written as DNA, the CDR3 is TGTGCCAGCAGCCTCCGGACAGTGGCTTCTTCACCCCTCCACTTT.

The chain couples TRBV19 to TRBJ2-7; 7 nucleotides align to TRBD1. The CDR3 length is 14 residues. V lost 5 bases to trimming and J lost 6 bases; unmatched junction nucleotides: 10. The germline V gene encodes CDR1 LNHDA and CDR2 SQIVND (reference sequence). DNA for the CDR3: TGTGCCAGTAGTCCGAGACAGGGTTCGGGCGAGCAGTACTTC. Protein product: CASSPRQGSGEQYF.